This is a list of T cell receptor beta chains from one sample in a study of persistence of HIV-infected CD4 T cells. These receptors' targets are unknown. The data were produced by immunoSEQ multiplex PCR, yet TCRdb's version contains in-frame clones alone and is incomplete. The data show fewer than 40,000 clones, 82% seen once. Source: CD4+ T cells sorted from PBMCs after approximately 20-hour stimulation, taken from a patient who received antiretroviral therapy. These receptors were taken from an adult woman with HIV who was CMV-seropositive. The conserved cysteine and the conserved F or W are not part of the CDR3 here.

CDR3aa: ASSRRGDTEAF
v_gene: TRBV7-9
j_gene: TRBJ1-1

CDR3aa: ASSAGGLVGYEQF
v_gene: TRBV9
j_gene: TRBJ2-1

CDR3aa: ASSLMTGSETQY
v_gene: TRBV27
j_gene: TRBJ2-5

CDR3aa: ASSATVSTDTQY
v_gene: TRBV9
j_gene: TRBJ2-3

CDR3aa: ASSSGQGSSGANVLT
v_gene: TRBV28
j_gene: TRBJ2-6

CDR3aa: ASSSTASGNTIY
v_gene: TRBV2
j_gene: TRBJ1-3

CDR3aa: ASSRRLQGNTGELF
v_gene: TRBV18
j_gene: TRBJ2-2

CDR3aa: ASRADRDQPQH
v_gene: TRBV2
j_gene: TRBJ1-5

CDR3aa: ASSIGQGQLYEQY
v_gene: TRBV19
j_gene: TRBJ2-7

CDR3aa: ASSESGAYEQY
v_gene: TRBV2
j_gene: TRBJ2-7

CDR3aa: ASSLGTGGGYGYT
v_gene: TRBV27
j_gene: TRBJ1-2

CDR3aa: ASSQVLPSGTNGELF
v_gene: TRBV4-1
j_gene: TRBJ2-2

CDR3aa: ASSLGLQETQY
v_gene: TRBV5-1
j_gene: TRBJ2-5

CDR3aa: ASSNDRTNTEAF
v_gene: TRBV7-9
j_gene: TRBJ1-1

CDR3aa: ASSQGVWGYT
v_gene: TRBV6-5
j_gene: TRBJ1-2

CDR3aa: ASSIERAAGRETQY
v_gene: TRBV19
j_gene: TRBJ2-5

CDR3aa: ASSLRGTDYGYT
v_gene: TRBV5-1
j_gene: TRBJ1-2

CDR3aa: ASTRDIYNEQF
v_gene: TRBV6-5
j_gene: TRBJ2-1

CDR3aa: ASRVAGQAYTDTQY
v_gene: TRBV28
j_gene: TRBJ2-3

CDR3aa: ASSEKYYRVGRDPSRSYNEQF
v_gene: TRBV6-1
j_gene: TRBJ2-1

CDR3aa: ASSSPQAPGQSYNEQF
v_gene: TRBV11-3
j_gene: TRBJ2-1

CDR3aa: ASSVEGGKETQY
v_gene: TRBV9
j_gene: TRBJ2-5

CDR3aa: ASSPQGAEEKLF
v_gene: TRBV18
j_gene: TRBJ1-4

CDR3aa: ASSIWTHGYT
v_gene: TRBV19
j_gene: TRBJ1-2

CDR3aa: ASWGPGGSYEQY
v_gene: TRBV6-5
j_gene: TRBJ2-7

CDR3aa: ASSSRDRTEGYT
v_gene: TRBV7-9
j_gene: TRBJ1-2

CDR3aa: AVRAGTDNSPLH
v_gene: TRBV2
j_gene: TRBJ1-6

CDR3aa: ASSIRTQGGYGYT
v_gene: TRBV19
j_gene: TRBJ1-2

CDR3aa: ASSRRGENTEAF
v_gene: TRBV3-1/TRBV3-2
j_gene: TRBJ1-1

CDR3aa: ASSFSQTPREGVPF
v_gene: TRBV7-2
j_gene: TRBJ2-1

CDR3aa: SVEGSAGGLFEQF
v_gene: TRBV29-1
j_gene: TRBJ2-1

CDR3aa: ATRDMRGPDEQY
v_gene: TRBV10-3
j_gene: TRBJ2-7

CDR3aa: ASSLDSNYGYT
v_gene: TRBV28
j_gene: TRBJ1-2

CDR3aa: ASSLGTINTGELF
v_gene: TRBV7-9
j_gene: TRBJ2-2

CDR3aa: ATKSGGRGNTEAF
v_gene: TRBV19
j_gene: TRBJ1-1

CDR3aa: ASSPGESRNTIY
v_gene: TRBV18
j_gene: TRBJ1-3

CDR3aa: ASSIRTDRFYGYT
v_gene: TRBV19
j_gene: TRBJ1-2

CDR3aa: AWSRDGGPYNSPLH
v_gene: TRBV30
j_gene: TRBJ1-6

CDR3aa: ASSFSISLYIYGYT
v_gene: TRBV28
j_gene: TRBJ1-2

CDR3aa: ASSPRDSINEQF
v_gene: TRBV7-8
j_gene: TRBJ2-1

CDR3aa: ASSRPGGTEAF
v_gene: TRBV28
j_gene: TRBJ1-1

CDR3aa: ATGIGNQPQH
v_gene: TRBV19
j_gene: TRBJ1-5

CDR3aa: ASSLSGALSYEQY
v_gene: TRBV5-4
j_gene: TRBJ2-7

CDR3aa: SVKSGNRGLGGGELF
v_gene: TRBV29-1
j_gene: TRBJ2-2

CDR3aa: ASSGDRVGFETQY
v_gene: TRBV5-1
j_gene: TRBJ2-5

CDR3aa: AWRGGGSYYGYT
v_gene: TRBV30
j_gene: TRBJ1-2

CDR3aa: ASSLGSGSGANVLT
v_gene: TRBV5-5
j_gene: TRBJ2-6

CDR3aa: ASSVADTPNYGYT
v_gene: TRBV9
j_gene: TRBJ1-2

CDR3aa: ASSLSSSGFTDTQY
v_gene: TRBV9
j_gene: TRBJ2-3

CDR3aa: ASPLPPELNYGYT
v_gene: TRBV21-1
j_gene: TRBJ1-2

CDR3aa: ASSQDFGGQYNSPLH
v_gene: TRBV4-3
j_gene: TRBJ1-6

CDR3aa: ASSQYGTADSNQPQH
v_gene: TRBV3-1/TRBV3-2
j_gene: TRBJ1-5

CDR3aa: ASSLRKGLSSYEQY
v_gene: TRBV7-2
j_gene: TRBJ2-7

CDR3aa: ASKMGSTSSNQPQH
v_gene: TRBV5-1
j_gene: TRBJ1-5

CDR3aa: ASGNRGQGDGYT
v_gene: TRBV19
j_gene: TRBJ1-2

CDR3aa: ASRDINYNEQF
v_gene: TRBV6-5
j_gene: TRBJ2-1

CDR3aa: ASSSVSNYGYT
v_gene: TRBV5-1
j_gene: TRBJ1-2

CDR3aa: ASSVGAGAIYEQY
v_gene: TRBV9
j_gene: TRBJ2-7